This T cell receptor (beta chain) was captured in a study of CD8 T cells in ankylosing spondylitis. General study points: In ankylosing spondylitis blood, a motif of seven to nine highly homologous TCR beta variants appeared characteristic.

Using quantitative 5'-RACE with molecular barcodes, the authors made TCR beta libraries. One entry per CDR3 protein results from TCRdb running MiXCR on the 5' RACE reads. The sample consists of almost 400,000 distinct CDR3 sequences, 20% to 25% of them appearing once. Remarks on this clonotype: No antigen is known for it.

The sequence derives from a male donor with ankylosing spondylitis. Sequencing was done on a sample of blood, either unsorted or a sorted T cell fraction (not recorded which).

CDR3 amino acids: CASSLRGELAGGDEQYF. The CDR3 DNA reads TGTGCCAGCAGCTTACGGGGGGAACTAGCGGGAGGTGACGAGCAGTACTTC. J is TRBJ2-7 and V is TRBV28, with TRBD2 matching 12 bases. The CDR3 spans 17 residues. Germline lookup yields CDR1 MDHEN and CDR2 SYDVKM. Trimming took 6 bases from V and 5 from J; bases not matched to a gene: 14.